These 25 T cell receptor beta chains share one sample of origin, sequenced in a study of cytomegalovirus exposure and HLA in healthy donors. The PCR contained 60 Vbeta and 13 Jbeta primers. Data came from immunoSEQ multiplex PCR; TCRdb stores just in-frame clones and leaves some out. The profile shows some 150,000 clones, roughly 82% of them singletons. The sample consisted of PBMCs. These receptors all stem from a man between 18 and 29 years old in good health and CMV-seropositive.

The V gene is TRBV9, the J gene TRBJ1-1; a possible D gene is TRBD1 (5 bases). CDR1 and CDR2 (germline): SGDLS, YYNGEE. The CDR3 length is 16 residues. V dropped 1 base and J dropped 4 bases, with 17 bases sitting between them. The CDR3 nucleotides are TGTGCCAGCAGCGTAATGGCAGGGCCTGAGAGCACTGAAGCTTTCTTT. This sequence encodes CASSVMAGPESTEAFF.

The CDR3 bases are TGCGCCAGCAGTGAGGGTTGGGGCGCTGAAGCTTTCTTT. This codes for CASSEGWGAEAFF. V is TRBV10-1 and J is TRBJ1-1, with D possibly being TRBD1 (5 bases). Germline V gene sequence: CDR1 WNHNN, CDR2 SYGVQD (reference sequence). The CDR3 runs 13 residues. Trimming left V 2 bases short and J 6 bases short, with 10 bases between.

The chain is built from TRBV5-5 and TRBJ1-1; no firm D call. From germline, CDR1 is SGHKS and CDR2 YYEKEE (reference sequence). Trimming removed 3 bases at V and 5 bases at J, with 11 bases between. CDR3 size: 13 residues. In nucleotides, the CDR3 is TGTGCCAGCAGCTGGTCGGGAGGGACTGAAGCTTTCTTT. Its protein is CASSWSGGTEAFF.

This clone was detected only once. The J gene is TRBJ2-5, the V gene TRBV4-2; the D is unclear. CDR1 is LGHNA and CDR2 is YNFKEQ in the germline V gene. This CDR3 spans 15 amino acids. The V end was cut by 0 bases, the J end by 6 bases, with 14 bases between. The CDR3 loop is CASSQDVTSRKTQYF. Written as DNA, the CDR3 is TGTGCCAGCAGCCAAGATGTAACCTCTAGGAAGACCCAGTACTTC.

There are many counts of this clone. The CDR3 sequence: CATSRGAFYEQYF. DNA for the CDR3: TGTGCCACCAGCAGGGGGGCCTTCTACGAGCAGTACTTC. The chain employs TRBV15 and TRBJ2-7; D might be TRBD1 (6 bases). The CDR3 sequence is 13 residues long. Germline V lookup: CDR1 LNHNV, CDR2 YYDKDF (reference sequence). V gave up 3 bases and J gave up 3 bases, with 9 bases separating them.

J is TRBJ1-5 and V is TRBV28; a possible D gene is TRBD1 (5 bases). CDR1 MDHEN and CDR2 SYDVKM come from the germline V gene. This CDR3 contains 10 residues. V was cut by 10 bases and J by 6 bases, with 7 bases left in between. For the CDR3, the DNA is TGTGCCATCGGGGGTCAGCCCCAGCATTTT. Protein: CAIGGQPQHF.

V gene TRBV7-8 combines with J gene TRBJ2-3; 14 bases fit TRBD2. V lost 7 bases to trimming and J lost 0 bases; unmatched junction nucleotides: 6. The V gene's germline CDR1 is SGHVS and CDR2 FQNEAQ. The CDR3 spans 17 residues. The CDR3 protein is CASMGLAGVTSTDTQYF. Written as DNA, the CDR3 is TGTGCCAGCATGGGACTAGCGGGAGTGACTAGCACAGATACGCAGTATTTT.

J is TRBJ2-5 and V is TRBV10-1; TRBD1 matches at 7 bases. The CDR3 has 14 amino acids. J lost 1 base, V lost 3 bases, and 2 bases had no gene match. CDR1 and CDR2 from the germline V gene are WNHNN and SYGVQD (reference sequence). The chain's CDR3 is CASSDRGFQETQYF. CDR3 coding DNA: TGCGCCAGCAGTGACAGGGGGTTCCAAGAGACCCAGTACTTC.

The J gene is TRBJ2-1, the V gene TRBV5-5; D gene uncertain. This CDR3 contains 15 residues. The V end lost 1 base, the J end lost 0 bases, and 8 bases lay between the germline ends. Germline CDR1 reads SGHKS; CDR2 reads YYEKEE (reference sequence). The DNA for the CDR3 is TGTGCCAGCAGCTTGCATTCGAGCTCCTACAATGAGCAGTTCTTC. It specifies CASSLHSSSYNEQFF. Together with reference TRBV5-5 and TRBJ2-1, the CDR3 gives the full variable domain: DAGVTQSPTHLIKTRGQQVTLRCSPISGHKSVSWYQQVLGQGPQFIFQYYEKEERGRGNFPDRFSARQFPNYSSELNVNALLLGDSALYLCASSLHSSSYNEQFFGPGTRLTVL.

The chain links TRBV4-1 to TRBJ2-1; TRBD2 matches 11 bases. CDR1 MGHRA and CDR2 YSYEKL come from the germline V gene. V lost 2 bases to trimming and J lost 12 bases; unmatched junction nucleotides: 12. CDR3 length equals 16 residues. The CDR3 loop is CASSQLGLAGPRWQFF. As DNA, the CDR3 is TGCGCCAGCAGCCAACTAGGACTAGCGGGCCCGCGATGGCAGTTCTTC.

This rearrangement joins TRBV5-4 to TRBJ2-6; tentative D call: TRBD1 (6 bases). Per germline, CDR1 SGHNT and CDR2 YYREEE (reference sequence). V was clipped by 0 bases and J by 2 bases, with 12 bases between them. The CDR3 loop spans 17 amino acids. This CDR3 is CASSLAGQRTGANVLTF. The CDR3 DNA is TGTGCCAGCAGCTTGGCTGGACAGCGAACTGGGGCCAACGTCCTGACTTTC. Combining the CDR3 with reference TRBV5-4 and TRBJ2-6 gives the whole variable domain ETGVTQSPTHLIKTRGQQVTLRCSSQSGHNTVSWYQQALGQGPQFIFQYYREEENGRGNFPPRFSGLQFPNYSSELNVNALELDDSALYLCASSLAGQRTGANVLTFGAGSRLTVL.

The chain is built from TRBV28 and TRBJ2-7; 9 nucleotides agree with TRBD1. Trimming removed 3 bases from V and 6 bases from J; junction bases left unmatched: 9. CDR1 and CDR2 from the germline V gene are MDHEN and SYDVKM. The CDR3 runs 15 residues. CDR3 in DNA: TGTGCCAGCAGTTTTCCCGGGACAGGGACAGGCGAGCAGTACTTC. Encoded protein: CASSFPGTGTGEQYF.

The V and J genes are TRBV5-4 and TRBJ2-7; no clear D gene. V lost 0 bases, J lost 1 base, and 5 bases lay in between. CDR3 length: 13 residues. Germline-derived CDR1 and CDR2 are SGHNT and YYREEE (reference sequence). CDR3 protein: CASSLGQSYEQYF. The CDR3 DNA follows: TGTGCCAGCAGCTTGGGGCAGTCCTACGAGCAGTACTTC.

This clone was found once. The chain couples TRBV6-1 to TRBJ1-1; D is unresolved. The CDR3 length is 11 residues. Trimming took 7 bases from V and 4 from J, leaving 7 bases between them. Germline CDR1 MNHNS, CDR2 SASEGT. CDR3 protein: CASTLFTEAFF. The DNA of the CDR3 is TGTGCCAGCACCCTCTTCACTGAAGCTTTCTTT.

This rearrangement joins TRBV19 to TRBJ1-1, with 8 bases matching TRBD1. Germline V gene sequence: CDR1 LNHDA, CDR2 SQIVND (reference sequence). V shed 8 bases and J 7 bases; nucleotides not matched to a gene: 6. The CDR3 is 12 amino acids. The CDR3 loop reads CASSGTGLEAFF. The CDR3 coding sequence is TGTGCCAGTTCCGGGACAGGCCTTGAAGCTTTCTTT.

The chain employs TRBV5-1 and TRBJ2-2, with 10 positions matching TRBD2. The germline gives CDR1 SGHRS, CDR2 YFSETQ. This CDR3 contains 15 residues. V gave up 2 bases and J gave up 7 bases; unmatched junction bases: 5. CDR3 DNA sequence: TGCGCCAGCAGCTTTGGGCTAGCGGGAGTCGGGGAGCTGTTTTTT. Protein: CASSFGLAGVGELFF.

The rearrangement links TRBV13 to TRBJ1-2, with 9 bases lining up with TRBD1. V gave up 5 bases and J gave up 8 bases; unmatched junction bases: 6. Per germline, CDR1 PRHDT and CDR2 FYEKMQ (reference sequence). This CDR3 region has 13 residues. CDR3 loop: CASSVQGAGGYTF. The CDR3 nucleotides read TGTGCCAGCAGCGTACAGGGGGCAGGCGGCTACACCTTC.

This clone was counted a single time. The chain has TRBV18 and TRBJ2-6; D possibly corresponds to TRBD2 (6 bases). Trimming pared 5 bases from V and 4 bases from J, leaving 18 bases between. Germline CDR1 reads KGHSH; CDR2 reads LQKENI. The CDR3 runs 17 residues. This chain's CDR3 is CASSYSGTQAGANVLTF. The CDR3 DNA follows: TGTGCCAGCTCATACTCCGGGACTCAGGCCGGGGCCAACGTCCTGACTTTC.

The chain combines TRBV30 with TRBJ1-3, with D maybe TRBD1 (6 bases). The germline CDR1 and CDR2 sequences are GTSNPN and SVGIG (reference sequence). The CDR3 totals 14 residues. The CDR3 nucleotides read TGTGCTTCCCGGGACACCAACTCTGGAAACACCATATATTTT. This codes for CASRDTNSGNTIYF.

The V gene is TRBV6-1, the J gene TRBJ2-7; the match to TRBD1 covers 12 bases. With 4 bases clipped from V and 2 bases from J, the junction kept 3 bases outside the gene matches. Per the germline V gene, CDR1 is MNHNS and CDR2 is SASEGT. This CDR3 is 15 amino acids long. The CDR3 here is CASSARDRGPYEQYF. The DNA for the CDR3 is TGTGCCAGCAGTGCCCGGGACAGGGGGCCCTACGAGCAGTACTTC.

The genes are TRBV19 and TRBJ1-3; 7 positions match TRBD1. This CDR3 region has 15 residues. With 8 bases clipped from V and 1 base from J, the junction kept 8 bases outside the gene matches. In germline, CDR1 is LNHDA, CDR2 SQIVND (reference sequence). CDR3 in DNA: TGTGCCAGTGAAAAGGGGGCAACGTCTGGAAACACCATATATTTT. It specifies CASEKGATSGNTIYF.

The rearrangement uses TRBV5-1 and TRBJ2-3, with 11 bases lining up with TRBD2. The CDR3 length is 15 residues. Per the germline V gene, CDR1 is SGHRS and CDR2 is YFSETQ. V was pared by 4 bases and J by 4 bases, with 5 bases of the junction left unmatched. This CDR3 reads CASSGLAGGADTQYF. The CDR3 DNA reads TGCGCCAGCAGCGGACTAGCGGGTGGCGCAGATACGCAGTATTTT.

The chain couples TRBV27 to TRBJ1-1; D perhaps matches TRBD1 (6 bases). Per germline, CDR1 MNHEY and CDR2 SMNVEV (reference sequence). V lost 6 bases and J lost 0, with 20 bases in between. CDR3 length: 17 amino acids. In nucleotides, the CDR3 is TGTGCCAGCAGCGACCAGGGAGGGGGGGTAATGAACACTGAAGCTTTCTTT. Translated: CASSDQGGGVMNTEAFF.

The count of this clone is one. The chain recombines TRBV30 with TRBJ2-7, with 11 bases identical to TRBD1. The V and J ends lost 4 bases and 3 bases, in that order; junction bases with no gene match: 5. This CDR3 comprises 14 residues. Per the germline V gene, CDR1 is GTSNPN and CDR2 is SVGIG (reference sequence). The CDR3 region is CAWTRTGGFYEQYF. CDR3 in DNA: TGTGCCTGGACTCGGACAGGGGGCTTCTACGAGCAGTACTTC.

This rearrangement joins TRBV7-9 to TRBJ2-2; 9 bases map to TRBD1. The trim removed 5 bases at V and 7 bases at J, leaving 8 bases unmatched. Germline lookup yields CDR1 SEHNR and CDR2 FQNEAQ (reference sequence). The CDR3 runs 15 residues. CDR3 sequence: CASSRDRGYNGELFF. In nucleotides, the CDR3 is TGTGCCAGCAGCCGAGACAGGGGGTATAACGGGGAGCTGTTTTTT.